One sample yielded the 19 T cell receptor beta chains listed below, sequenced in a study of B cell selection in AIRE deficiency. Sorting defined conventional CD4 T cells as CD4+CD127+. The protocol was immunoSEQ multiplex PCR, while the TCRdb copy is restricted to in-frame clones and leaves out a portion. This table holds about 25,000 clones, around 96% found once. The specimen was CD4+CD127+ conventional T cells sorted from PBMCs. The receptors were sampled from a human donor in good health.

The chain uses TRBV28 and TRBJ1-4, with TRBD1 as a possible D gene (5 bases). The CDR3 runs to 14 residues. The V gene's germline CDR1 is MDHEN and CDR2 SYDVKM. The germline V and J ends were trimmed by 10 bases and 0 bases, with 12 bases remaining between them. The CDR3 region has the DNA TGTGCCACCAGGAGAGGGGCAACTAATGAAAAACTGTTTTTT. This gives the protein CATRRGATNEKLFF. The entire variable domain, with the rest obtained from reference TRBV28 and TRBJ1-4, is as follows: DVKVTQSSRYLVKRTGEKVFLECVQDMDHENMFWYRQDPGLGLRLIYFSYDVKMKEKGDIPEGYSVSREKKERFSLILESASTNQTSMYLCATRRGATNEKLFFGSGTQLSVL.

This clone was seen once. V gene TRBV20-1 combines with J gene TRBJ1-1; the D is unclear. Germline-derived CDR1 and CDR2 are DFQATT and SNEGSKA (reference sequence). The CDR3 has 10 amino acids. Trimming removed 3 bases from V and 3 bases from J, with 2 bases in between. The CDR3 sequence: CSASDTEAFF. As DNA, the CDR3 is TGCAGTGCTAGTGACACTGAAGCTTTCTTT.

The J gene is TRBJ2-3, the V gene TRBV2; 15 nucleotides line up with TRBD2. Trimming cost V 7 bases and J 5 bases; bases outside gene matches: 10. The CDR3 is 17 amino acids. Germline loops: CDR1 SNHLY, CDR2 FYNNEI. Here the CDR3 DNA reads TGTGCCAGCATTGTCGGGACTAGCGGGGGGAGGGGAGATACGCAGTATTTT. This translates into CASIVGTSGGRGDTQYF.

The gene calls are TRBV30 and TRBJ1-4; no definite D call. Germline assignment: CDR1 GTSNPN and CDR2 SVGIG (reference sequence). V lost 1 base to trimming and J lost 7 bases, with 7 bases between them. The CDR3 sequence is 12 residues long. CDR3 region: CAWSARTEKLFF. CDR3 nucleotide sequence: TGTGCCTGGAGTGCCAGGACTGAAAAACTGTTTTTT.

This chain links TRBV2 with TRBJ2-7; no firm D call. CDR3 size: 13 residues. The germline V gene has CDR1 SNHLY and CDR2 FYNNEI. V was pared by 2 bases and J by 7 bases, with 12 bases between. The CDR3 nucleotides read TGTGCCAGCAGTGAACAGTACTACGGGGAGCAGTACTTC. Its translation: CASSEQYYGEQYF.

This clone was seen only once. The genes are TRBV18 and TRBJ2-7; maybe TRBD1 (6 bases). Germline V gene lookup returns CDR1 KGHSH and CDR2 LQKENI. V lost 2 bases, J lost 3 bases, and 14 bases lay in between. The CDR3 consists of 15 residues. The CDR3 sequence: CASSPIKGQFYEQYF. DNA of the CDR3: TGTGCCAGCTCACCAATAAAAGGACAGTTCTACGAGCAGTACTTC.

The chain recombines TRBV19 with TRBJ1-2; possibly TRBD1 for D (6 bases). The V end was cut by 4 bases, the J end by 3 bases, with 18 bases between. From germline, CDR1 is LNHDA and CDR2 SQIVND (reference sequence). The CDR3 consists of 16 residues. The CDR3 region has the DNA TGTGCCAGTAGTAGATCGGCTTTGGGGGCCCACTATGGCTACACCTTC. Its translation is CASSRSALGAHYGYTF.

The V and J genes are TRBV5-1 and TRBJ1-1; unclear D gene. Germline-derived CDR1 and CDR2 are SGHRS and YFSETQ. The CDR3 totals 14 residues. The V end was cut by 0 bases, the J end by 0 bases, with 6 bases between. The CDR3 protein is CASSLGQMNTEAFF. The CDR3, as DNA: TGCGCCAGCAGCTTGGGGCAGATGAACACTGAAGCTTTCTTT.

A single count supports this clone. The chain employs TRBV6-5 and TRBJ2-5, with D perhaps TRBD2 (7 bases). The V gene's germline CDR1 is MNHEY and CDR2 SVGAGI. The ends were cut back, 4 bases at V and 7 bases at J, with 19 bases in the middle. The CDR3 is made up of 15 amino acids. CDR3 protein: CASSSVSGGGGTQYF. Written as DNA, the CDR3 is TGTGCCAGCAGTTCGGTTTCGGGGGGCGGTGGGACCCAGTACTTC.

The chain carries TRBV7-2 and TRBJ2-7; 8 positions agree with TRBD1. The germline CDR1 and CDR2 sequences are SGHTA and FQGNSA. The CDR3 spans 16 residues. V dropped 5 bases and J dropped 5; count of bases not matched to a gene: 14. This CDR3 is CASSPRGQGAFDEQYF. The CDR3 DNA reads as TGTGCCAGCAGCCCACGAGGGCAGGGGGCTTTCGACGAGCAGTACTTC.

J is TRBJ2-7 and V is TRBV5-4; 9 bases are shared with TRBD1. Germline lookup yields CDR1 SGHNT and CDR2 YYREEE (reference sequence). V lost 4 bases and J lost 1; bases outside the gene matches: 3. The CDR3 length is 14 residues. CDR3 sequence: CASSVDRGSYEQYF. The CDR3 nucleotides read TGTGCCAGCAGCGTCGACAGGGGGTCCTACGAGCAGTACTTC.

This sequence joins TRBV18 and TRBJ1-4, with TRBD1 as a possible D gene (5 bases). CDR1 is KGHSH, CDR2 LQKENI, per germline. The germline V and J ends were trimmed by 5 bases and 8 bases, with 12 bases remaining between them. This CDR3 spans 13 amino acids. CDR3 amino acids: CASSRGDSEKLFF. The CDR3 nucleotides are TGTGCCAGCTCAAGGGGTGACAGCGAAAAACTGTTTTTT.

The CDR3 protein is CASRSRTVRNTGELFF. CDR3 nucleotide sequence: TGTGCCAGTAGATCCAGGACAGTTCGGAACACCGGGGAGCTGTTTTTT. J is TRBJ2-2 and V is TRBV19, with D maybe TRBD1 (6 bases). The CDR3 runs 16 residues. The germline gives CDR1 LNHDA, CDR2 SQIVND (reference sequence). Deletions cut 6 bases from V and 1 base from J, with 15 bases between.

V gene TRBV18 combines with J gene TRBJ1-1, with D tentatively TRBD1 (5 bases). The CDR3 extends over 14 amino acids. Germline assignment: CDR1 KGHSH and CDR2 LQKENI. Trimming left V 1 base short and J 7 bases short, with 13 bases between. Written as DNA, the CDR3 is TGTGCCAGCTCACCACTTGCAGGGTCAGGTGAAGCTTTCTTT. Translation: CASSPLAGSGEAFF.

The CDR3 DNA reads as TGTGCCAGCAGAACGACAGGGGACGCTGGAAACACCATATATTTT. Translation: CASRTTGDAGNTIYF. The chain links TRBV6-6 to TRBJ1-3; the match to TRBD1 covers 8 bases. There are 15 residues in the CDR3. The junction had 6 bases not matched to a gene; V was cut back by 6 bases and J by 2 bases. Germline-derived CDR1 and CDR2 are MNHNY and SVGAGI (reference sequence).

V and J are TRBV7-8 and TRBJ2-7; 7 bases are shared with TRBD1. From germline, CDR1 is SGHVS and CDR2 FQNEAQ. Trimming took 2 bases from V and 0 from J; bases not matched to a gene: 13. CDR3 length equals 18 residues. The CDR3 DNA is TGTGCCAGCAGCTTATCAGGGCCGGGACAGCCGATCTCCTACGAGCAGTACTTC. This codes for CASSLSGPGQPISYEQYF. Using reference TRBV7-8 and TRBJ2-7 for the parts outside the CDR3, the full variable domain is GAGVSQSPRYKVAKRGQDVALRCDPISGHVSLFWYQQALGQGPEFLTYFQNEAQLDKSGLPSDRFFAERPEGSVSTLKIQRTQQEDSAVYLCASSLSGPGQPISYEQYFGPGTRLTVT.

The V gene is TRBV18, the J gene TRBJ1-1; D call uncertain. Trimming took 0 bases from V and 1 from J, leaving 6 bases between them. Per the germline V gene, CDR1 is KGHSH and CDR2 is LQKENI. The CDR3 runs to 14 residues. Here the CDR3 reads CASSPPGKNTEAFF. The CDR3 DNA is TGTGCCAGCTCACCACCGGGTAAGAACACTGAAGCTTTCTTT.

J is TRBJ2-5 and V is TRBV30; D is undetermined. The CDR3 length is 13 residues. The ends were cut back, 3 bases at V and 5 bases at J, with 13 bases in the middle. Germline CDR1 and CDR2: GTSNPN and SVGIG (reference sequence). CDR3 loop: CAWSKGLGETQYF. The DNA of the CDR3 is TGTGCCTGGAGCAAGGGATTGGGGGAGACCCAGTACTTC.

The rearrangement uses TRBV21-1 and TRBJ1-2; TRBD1 is taken as the D call from the table, unchecked against the DNA. TRBV21-1 represents a pseudogene. The CDR3 has 14 residues. CDR3 in amino acids: CASSKPPGVYGYTF. In DNA form, the CDR3 reads TGTGCCAGCAGCAAACCCCCAGGGGTGTATGGCTACACCTTC.